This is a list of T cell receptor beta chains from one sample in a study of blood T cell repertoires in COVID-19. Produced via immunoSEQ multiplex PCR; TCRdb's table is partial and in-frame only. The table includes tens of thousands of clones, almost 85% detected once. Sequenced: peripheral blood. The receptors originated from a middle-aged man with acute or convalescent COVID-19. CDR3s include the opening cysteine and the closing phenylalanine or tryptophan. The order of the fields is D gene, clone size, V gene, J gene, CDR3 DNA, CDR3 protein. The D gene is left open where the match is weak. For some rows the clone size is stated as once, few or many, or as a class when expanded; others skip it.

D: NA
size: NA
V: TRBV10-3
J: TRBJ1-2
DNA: TGTGCCATCAGTGGTCAGGCCGCCAGCCACACCTTC
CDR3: CAISGQAASHTF

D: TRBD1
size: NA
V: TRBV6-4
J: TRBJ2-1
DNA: TGTGCCAGCAGTACCGGGACAGGGGGTATCAATGAGCAGTTCTTC
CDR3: CASSTGTGGINEQFF

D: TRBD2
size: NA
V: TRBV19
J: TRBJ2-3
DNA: TGTGCCGTTTCCAAGGGGTGGCGGGAGGAAGGAGATACGCAGTATTTT
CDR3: CAVSKGWREEGDTQYF

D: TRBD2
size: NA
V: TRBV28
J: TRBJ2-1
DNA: TGTGCCAGTAAGACTAGCGGGTTGAGCTCCTACAATGAGCAGTTCTTC
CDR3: CASKTSGLSSYNEQFF

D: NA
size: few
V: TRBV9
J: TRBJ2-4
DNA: TGTGCCAGCAGCCCAGAGCTGACAGCGCCCAAAAACATTCAGTACTTC
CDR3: CASSPELTAPKNIQYF

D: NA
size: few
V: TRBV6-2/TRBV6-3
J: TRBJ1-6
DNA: TGTGCCAGCAGTCCCTCCGCTACAGATAATTCACCCCTCCACTTT
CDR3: CASSPSATDNSPLHF

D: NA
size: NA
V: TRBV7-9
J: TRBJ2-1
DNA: TGTGCCAGCAGCTTAGGTTTCGCGTCGGGGGATGAGCAGTTCTTC
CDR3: CASSLGFASGDEQFF

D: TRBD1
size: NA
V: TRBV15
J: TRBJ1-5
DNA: TGTGCCACCAGCAAGGACAGGGAACAGCCCCAGCATTTT
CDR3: CATSKDREQPQHF

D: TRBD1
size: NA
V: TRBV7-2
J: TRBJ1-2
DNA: TGTGCCAGCAGCTCCCAGACAGGGGGGGGGTTTGGCTACACCTTC
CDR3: CASSSQTGGGFGYTF

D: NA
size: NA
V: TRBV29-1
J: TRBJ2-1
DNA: TGCAGCGCCGGTAGCCGAGGCTCCTACAATGAGCAGTTCTTC
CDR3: CSAGSRGSYNEQFF

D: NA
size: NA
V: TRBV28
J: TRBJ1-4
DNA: TGTGCCAGCACCGAAAGGTCGGGGGATGAAAAACTGTTTTTT
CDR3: CASTERSGDEKLFF

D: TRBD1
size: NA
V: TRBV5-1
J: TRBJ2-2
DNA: TGCGCCAGCAGCTCGGGACAGGAGGGCACCGGGGAGCTGTTTTTT
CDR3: CASSSGQEGTGELFF

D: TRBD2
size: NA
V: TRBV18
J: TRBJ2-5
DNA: TGTGCCAGCTCCCCCTCCGGGGTAGCGGGAGGACAAGAGACCCAGTACTTC
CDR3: CASSPSGVAGGQETQYF

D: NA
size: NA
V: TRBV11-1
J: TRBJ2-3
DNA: TGTGCCAGCAGCTCTCAGGTTTCCACAGATACGCAGTATTTT
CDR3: CASSSQVSTDTQYF

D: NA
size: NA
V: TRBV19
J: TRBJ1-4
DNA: TGTGCCAGTAGTATAACGGCAACTAATGAAAAACTGTTTTTT
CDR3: CASSITATNEKLFF

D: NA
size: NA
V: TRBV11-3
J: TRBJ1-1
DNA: TGTGCCAGCAGCTTAACAGGGAGCTCGGGTGAAGCTTTCTTT
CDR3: CASSLTGSSGEAFF

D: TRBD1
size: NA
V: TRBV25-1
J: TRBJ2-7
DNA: TGTGCCAGCGAAAAGGGGGCCATCAACTCCTACGAGCAGTACTTC
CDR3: CASEKGAINSYEQYF

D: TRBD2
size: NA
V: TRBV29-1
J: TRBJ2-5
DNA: TGCAGCGTTGAGTGGGCGGGAGGACCCCAAGAGACCCAGTACTTC
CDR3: CSVEWAGGPQETQYF

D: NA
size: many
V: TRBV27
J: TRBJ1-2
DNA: TGTGCCAGCAGTTTAAAATCTCAGGGAAGTGGCTACACCTTC
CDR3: CASSLKSQGSGYTF

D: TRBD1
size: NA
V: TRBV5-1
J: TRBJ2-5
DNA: TGCGCCAGCAGCCGGTCCGGACAGGCCCTGGAGACCCAGTACTTC
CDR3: CASSRSGQALETQYF

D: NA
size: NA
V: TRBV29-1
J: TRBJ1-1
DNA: TGCAGCGTCCGGGGGGGACACACGAACACTGAAGCTTTCTTT
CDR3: CSVRGGHTNTEAFF

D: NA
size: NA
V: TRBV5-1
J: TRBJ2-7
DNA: TGCGCCAGCAGCCCCGAAGGAGGGGGCGGCTACGAGCAGTACTTC
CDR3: CASSPEGGGGYEQYF

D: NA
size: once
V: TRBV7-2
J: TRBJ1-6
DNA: TGTGCCAGCACCCCAGCCGGGACAAGGTTGGCACCCCTCCACTTT
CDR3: CASTPAGTRLAPLHF

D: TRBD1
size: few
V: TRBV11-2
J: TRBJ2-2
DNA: TGTGCCAGCAGCCGGACTATGGGACAGGGGAACGCCGGGGAGCTGTTTTTT
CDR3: CASSRTMGQGNAGELFF

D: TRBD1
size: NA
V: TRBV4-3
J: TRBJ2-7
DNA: TGCGCCAGCAGCCAAATCGTAGGGACAGTCCACGAGCAGTACTTC
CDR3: CASSQIVGTVHEQYF

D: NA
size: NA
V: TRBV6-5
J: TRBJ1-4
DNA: TGTGCCAGCAGTTACTCAACAGGGAAGAGTGAAAAACTGTTTTTT
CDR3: CASSYSTGKSEKLFF

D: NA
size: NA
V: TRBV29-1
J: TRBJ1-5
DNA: TGCAGCGTTGGGACTGGCTCGGTCCATCAGCCCCAGCATTTT
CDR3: CSVGTGSVHQPQHF

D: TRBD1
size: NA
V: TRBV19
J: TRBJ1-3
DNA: TGTGCCAGTAGCGCGGGACAGGGTCTCTCTGGAAACACCATATATTTT
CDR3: CASSAGQGLSGNTIYF

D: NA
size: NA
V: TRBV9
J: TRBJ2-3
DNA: TGTGCCAGCAGCGTAGTAGGGAGCGCGGATACGCAGTATTTT
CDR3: CASSVVGSADTQYF

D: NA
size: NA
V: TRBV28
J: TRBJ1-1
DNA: TGTGCCAGCAGCGTAACAGGAAAAACGAACACTGAAGCTTTCTTT
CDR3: CASSVTGKTNTEAFF

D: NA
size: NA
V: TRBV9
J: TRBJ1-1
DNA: TGTGCCAGCAGCGTTGGGGGGGCGATTACTGAAGCTTTCTTT
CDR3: CASSVGGAITEAFF

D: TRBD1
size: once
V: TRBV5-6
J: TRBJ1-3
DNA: TGTGCCAGCAGCAACAACAGGGGGGACACCATATATTTT
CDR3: CASSNNRGDTIYF

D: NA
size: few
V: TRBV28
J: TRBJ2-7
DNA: TGTGCCAGCAGTTCAACGGTGAGCTCCTACGAGCAGTACTTC
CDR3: CASSSTVSSYEQYF

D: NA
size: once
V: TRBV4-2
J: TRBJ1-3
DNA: TGTGCCAGCAGCCAAGAATGGAGGACCGACTCCACCATATATTTT
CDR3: CASSQEWRTDSTIYF

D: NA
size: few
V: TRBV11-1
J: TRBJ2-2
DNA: TGTGCCAGCAGCCCCGGTTCAGGGAACACCGGGGAGCTGTTTTTT
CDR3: CASSPGSGNTGELFF

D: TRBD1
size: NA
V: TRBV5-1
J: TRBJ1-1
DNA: TGCGCCAGCAGCTCCTTACCCGGGACAGGGGGGAACACTGAAGCTTTCTTT
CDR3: CASSSLPGTGGNTEAFF

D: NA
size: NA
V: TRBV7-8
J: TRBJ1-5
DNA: TGTGCCAGCAGCTTAGGCCGTGGCGGCAGCAATCAGCCCCAGCATTTT
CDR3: CASSLGRGGSNQPQHF

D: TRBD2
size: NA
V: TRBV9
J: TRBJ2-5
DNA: TGTGCCAGCAGCGTAGCTAGCGGGAGTGTTGGGGAGACCCAGTACTTC
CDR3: CASSVASGSVGETQYF

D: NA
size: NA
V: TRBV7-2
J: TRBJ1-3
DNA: TGTGCCAGCAGTCAACAGGGCGCTGGAAACACCATATATTTT
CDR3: CASSQQGAGNTIYF

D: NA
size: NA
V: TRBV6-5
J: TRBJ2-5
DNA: TGTGCCAGCAGTTACAGCCAGGGCCAAGAGACCCAGTACTTC
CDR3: CASSYSQGQETQYF

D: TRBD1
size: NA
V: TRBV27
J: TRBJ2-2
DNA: TGTGCCAGCAGTTCGGGACAGCTAATCGGGGAGCTGTTTTTT
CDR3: CASSSGQLIGELFF

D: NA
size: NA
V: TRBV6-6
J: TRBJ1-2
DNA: TGTGCCAGCACCCCGACCCTCGGGAGGGATCATTATGGCTACACCTTC
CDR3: CASTPTLGRDHYGYTF

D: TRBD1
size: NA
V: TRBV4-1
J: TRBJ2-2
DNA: TGCGCCAGCAGCCAGCACGGGACAGGGAATCTCGGGGGCGGGGAGCTGTTTTTT
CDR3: CASSQHGTGNLGGGELFF

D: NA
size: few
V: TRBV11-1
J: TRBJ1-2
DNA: TGTGCCAGCAGCTTGGACAGTAGGGGCTACACCTTC
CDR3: CASSLDSRGYTF

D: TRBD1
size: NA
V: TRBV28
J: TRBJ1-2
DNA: TGTGCCAGCAGTTTACACCGCCGAGGACAGGGGTATGGCTACACCTTC
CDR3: CASSLHRRGQGYGYTF

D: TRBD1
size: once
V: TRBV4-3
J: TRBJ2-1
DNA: TGCGCCAGCAGCCAAGATCGCGACAGGGTCGATGAGCAGTTCTTC
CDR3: CASSQDRDRVDEQFF

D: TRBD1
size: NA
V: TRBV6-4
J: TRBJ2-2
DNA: TGTGCCAGCAGTGAATCGGGACAGGGAGAGACCGGGGAGCTGTTTTTT
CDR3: CASSESGQGETGELFF

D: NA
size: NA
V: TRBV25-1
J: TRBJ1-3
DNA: TGTGCCAGCAGTGAATGGCTGACAGAAGATTCTGGAAACACCATATATTTT
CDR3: CASSEWLTEDSGNTIYF

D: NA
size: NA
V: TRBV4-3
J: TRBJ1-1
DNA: TGCGCCAGCAGCCACCAGGGCCGAACTGAAGCTTTCTTT
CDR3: CASSHQGRTEAFF

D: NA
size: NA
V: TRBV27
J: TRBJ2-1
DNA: TGTGCCAGCAGTCAACAGGGTTGGCACAATGAGCAGTTCTTC
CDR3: CASSQQGWHNEQFF

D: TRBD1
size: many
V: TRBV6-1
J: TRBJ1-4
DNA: TGTGCCAGCAGTGAAGCGTCTAGGGGGCTTGAAAAACTGTTTTTT
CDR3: CASSEASRGLEKLFF

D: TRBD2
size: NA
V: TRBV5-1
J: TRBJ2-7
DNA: TGCGCCAGCAGCTCCGTGACTAGCGGGAGCTACGAGCAGTACTTC
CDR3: CASSSVTSGSYEQYF

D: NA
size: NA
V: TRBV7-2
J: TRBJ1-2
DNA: TGTGCCAGCAGCCGAGACAGGAATATAGGCTACACCTTC
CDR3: CASSRDRNIGYTF

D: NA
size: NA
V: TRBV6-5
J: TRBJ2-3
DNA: TGTGCCAGCAGTTACCCAGGGGGCACAGATACGCAGTATTTT
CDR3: CASSYPGGTDTQYF

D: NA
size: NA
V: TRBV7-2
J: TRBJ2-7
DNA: TGTGCCAGCAGCTTAGATGGGGCTAACCTCTACGAGCAGTACTTC
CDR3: CASSLDGANLYEQYF

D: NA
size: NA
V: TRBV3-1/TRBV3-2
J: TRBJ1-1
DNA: TGTGCCAGCAGCCAAGAGGGAGGGCAAGCTTTCTTT
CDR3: CASSQEGGQAFF

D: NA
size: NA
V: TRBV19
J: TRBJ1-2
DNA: TGTGCCAGTAGTCCTCCGGGACATGGCAATTACTATGGCTACACCTTC
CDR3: CASSPPGHGNYYGYTF

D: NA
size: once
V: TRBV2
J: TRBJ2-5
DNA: TGTGCCAGCGGCCTCGGGGAGACCCAGTACTTC
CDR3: CASGLGETQYF

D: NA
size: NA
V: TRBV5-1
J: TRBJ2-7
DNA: TGCGCCAGCAGTTCGGGCGGGGAAACCTACGAGCAGTACTTC
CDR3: CASSSGGETYEQYF